Shown below are 2 T cell receptor beta chains from a single sample sequenced in a study of Ad26.COV2.S vaccination and SARS-CoV-2 variants. Data came from immunoSEQ multiplex PCR; TCRdb stores just in-frame clones and leaves some out. The data show 300,000 to 400,000 clones, with roughly 90% seen just once and roughly a tenth held by the top ten. As to treatment: roughly 18 received Ad26.COV2.S at low or high dose, single or two shots; 5 received placebo; per-sample allocation not given. Repertoires come from day 63 after the first vaccine or placebo injection. The sequenced sample was peripheral blood, obtained in a trial of Ad26.COV2.S vaccine versus placebo. The receptors derive from a person aged 18 to 59 who received the Ad26.COV2.S COVID-19 vaccine or a placebo.

This clone has more than one count but fewer than ten. The chain has TRBV11-2 and TRBJ2-7; unclear D gene. V gave up 1 base and J gave up 0 bases, with 13 bases separating them. This CDR3 contains 16 residues. In germline, CDR1 is SGHAT, CDR2 FQNNGV. CDR3 DNA sequence: TGTGCCAGCAGCTTAGGCTCAGACGTAAGCTCCTACGAGCAGTACTTC. Residues: CASSLGSDVSSYEQYF.

The chain recombines TRBV4-1 with TRBJ1-6; the D is unclear. This CDR3 has 16 amino acids. V was clipped by 4 bases and J by 0 bases, with 10 bases between them. Germline V lookup: CDR1 MGHRA, CDR2 YSYEKL. The CDR3 spells CASSRDMSSYNSPLHF. CDR3 sequence (DNA): TGCGCCAGCAGCCGAGACATGAGCTCCTATAATTCACCCCTCCACTTT.